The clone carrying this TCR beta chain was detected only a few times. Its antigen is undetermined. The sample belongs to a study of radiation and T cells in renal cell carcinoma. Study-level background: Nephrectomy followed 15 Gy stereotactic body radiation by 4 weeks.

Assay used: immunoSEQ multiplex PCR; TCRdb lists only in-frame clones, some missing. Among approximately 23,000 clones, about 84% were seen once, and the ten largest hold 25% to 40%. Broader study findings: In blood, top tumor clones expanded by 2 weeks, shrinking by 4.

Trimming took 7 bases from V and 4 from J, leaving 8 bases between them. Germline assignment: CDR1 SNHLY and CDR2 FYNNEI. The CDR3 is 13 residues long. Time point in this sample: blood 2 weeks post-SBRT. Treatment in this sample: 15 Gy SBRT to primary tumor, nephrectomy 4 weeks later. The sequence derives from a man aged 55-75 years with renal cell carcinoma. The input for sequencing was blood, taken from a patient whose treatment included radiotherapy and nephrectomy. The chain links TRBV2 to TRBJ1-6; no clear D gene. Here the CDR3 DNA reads TGTGCCAGCAAAGCGAGATATAATTCACCCCTCCACTTT. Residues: CASKARYNSPLHF. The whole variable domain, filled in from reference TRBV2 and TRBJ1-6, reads EPEVTQTPSHQVTQMGQEVILRCVPISNHLYFYWYRQILGQKVEFLVSFYNNEISEKSEIFDDQFSVERPDGSNFTLKIRSTKLEDSAMYFCASKARYNSPLHFGNGTRLTVT.